The next 9 T cell receptor beta chains were all read from a single sample in a study of T cells expressing NK-cell markers. TCRdb reprocessed the 5' RACE reads, keeping one entry per CDR3 protein, no DNA. The table for this sample gives 500,000 to 700,000 distinct CDR3 sequences. The material sequenced was blood T cells: a sorted CD56 or NKG2C T cell subset, CD4+ or CD8+ T cells, or bulk PBMC T cells (not recorded which). The receptors were sampled from a man younger than 35 in good health.

The CDR3 here is CASSLNRDYNEQFF. V usage is TRBV12-3 or TRBV12-4 and J usage is TRBJ2-1; the D gene TCRdb calls, TRBD1, cannot be checked with no DNA. The CDR3 loop spans 14 amino acids.

The chain has TRBV6-1 and TRBJ2-7; TCRdb picks TRBD1, but there is no DNA to check that call. The CDR3 is 15 amino acids. Germline V lookup: CDR1 MNHNS, CDR2 SASEGT. CDR3 residues: CASSRRIGTGYEQYF.

The chain links TRBV11-2 to TRBJ2-2; without DNA, the TCRdb call of TRBD1 cannot be checked. Germline values: CDR1 SGHAT, CDR2 FQNNGV. CDR3 size: 15 residues. CDR3 amino acids: CASSPGQLGTGELFF.

The chain employs TRBV12-3 or TRBV12-4 and TRBJ2-5; with no DNA, the TCRdb D assignment of TRBD2 cannot be verified. The CDR3 sequence is 13 residues long. The CDR3 is CASTARPGETQYF.

The gene calls are TRBV24-1 and TRBJ1-5; TCRdb selects TRBD1, and the lack of DNA leaves this call unchecked. Germline CDR1 is KGHDR and CDR2 is SFDVKD. The CDR3 has 13 residues. The CDR3 loop reads CATSDRQYQPQHF.

This sequence joins TRBV6-4 and TRBJ2-3; the D gene TCRdb calls, TRBD2, cannot be checked with no DNA. This CDR3 comprises 16 residues. Germline V gives CDR1 MRHNA, CDR2 SNTAGT. The CDR3 region is CASSAHTSGGADTQYF.

The chain joins TRBV20-1 to TRBJ1-4; TCRdb selects TRBD1, and the lack of DNA leaves this call unchecked. The length of the CDR3 is 14 residues. The V gene's germline CDR1 is DFQATT and CDR2 SNEGSKA (reference sequence). The CDR3 loop reads CSAPGRGAAGKLFF.

The gene calls are TRBV5-1 and TRBJ2-1; TCRdb lists TRBD2, though no DNA is available to test this call. This CDR3 region has 14 residues. The germline gives CDR1 SGHRS, CDR2 YFSETQ. The CDR3: CASTPGLAIREQFF. Full variable domain (missing parts from reference TRBV5-1 and TRBJ2-1): KAGVTQTPRYLIKTRGQQVTLSCSPISGHRSVSWYQQTPGQGLQFLFEYFSETQRNKGNFPGRFSGRQFSNSRSEMNVSTLELGDSALYLCASTPGLAIREQFFGPGTRLTVL.

The V gene is TRBV20-1, the J gene TRBJ1-2. Germline loops: CDR1 DFQATT, CDR2 SNEGSKA (reference sequence). This CDR3 is built from 11 residues. CDR3 loop: CSARDLWGYTF.